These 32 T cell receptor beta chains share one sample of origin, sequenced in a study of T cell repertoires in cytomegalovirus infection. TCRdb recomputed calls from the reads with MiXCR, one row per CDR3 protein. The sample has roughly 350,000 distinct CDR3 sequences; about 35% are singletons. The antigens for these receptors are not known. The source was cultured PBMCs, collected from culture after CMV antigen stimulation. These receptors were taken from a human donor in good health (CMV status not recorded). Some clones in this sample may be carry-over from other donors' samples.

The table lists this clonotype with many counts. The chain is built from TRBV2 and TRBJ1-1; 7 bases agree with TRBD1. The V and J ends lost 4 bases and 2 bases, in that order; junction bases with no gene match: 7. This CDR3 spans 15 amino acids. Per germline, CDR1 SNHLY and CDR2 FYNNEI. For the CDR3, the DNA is TGTGCCAGCAGTGGTTTAGGGACAGCTAACACTGAAGCTTTCTTT. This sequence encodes CASSGLGTANTEAFF.

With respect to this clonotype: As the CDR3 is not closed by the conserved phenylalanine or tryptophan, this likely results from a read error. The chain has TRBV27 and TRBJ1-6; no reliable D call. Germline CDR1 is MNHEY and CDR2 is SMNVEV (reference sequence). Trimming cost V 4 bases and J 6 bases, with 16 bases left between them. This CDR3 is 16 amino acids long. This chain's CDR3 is CASSSGSAISNSPLHL. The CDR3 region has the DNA TGTGCCAGCAGTTCAGGCAGCGCGATTTCTAATTCACCCCTCCACTTA.

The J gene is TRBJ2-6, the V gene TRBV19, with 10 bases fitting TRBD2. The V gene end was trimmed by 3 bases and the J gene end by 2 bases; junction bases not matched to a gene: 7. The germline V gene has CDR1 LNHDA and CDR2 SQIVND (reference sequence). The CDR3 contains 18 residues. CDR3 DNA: TGTGCCAGTAGTATGTTTCTAGCGGGAGCAGCTGGGGCCAACGTCCTGACTTTC. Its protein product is CASSMFLAGAAGANVLTF. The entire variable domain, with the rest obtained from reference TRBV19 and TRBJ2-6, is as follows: DGGITQSPKYLFRKEGQNVTLSCEQNLNHDAMYWYRQDPGQGLRLIYYSQIVNDFQKGDIAEGYSVSREKKESFPLTVTSAQKNPTAFYLCASSMFLAGAAGANVLTFGAGSRLTVL.

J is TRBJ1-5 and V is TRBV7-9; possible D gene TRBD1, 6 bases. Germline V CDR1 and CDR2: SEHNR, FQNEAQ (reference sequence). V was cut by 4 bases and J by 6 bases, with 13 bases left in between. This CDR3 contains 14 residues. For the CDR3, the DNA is TGTGCCAGCAGCTCACCCGGGGGCAGTCAGCCCCAGCATTTT. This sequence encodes CASSSPGGSQPQHF.

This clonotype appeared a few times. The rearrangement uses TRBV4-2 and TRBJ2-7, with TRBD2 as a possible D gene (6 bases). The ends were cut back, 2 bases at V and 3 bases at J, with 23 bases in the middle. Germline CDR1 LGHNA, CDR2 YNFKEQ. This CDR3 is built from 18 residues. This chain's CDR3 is CASSQIPLTSLGYYEQYF. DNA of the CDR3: TGTGCCAGCAGCCAAATTCCCCTTACTAGCCTTGGATACTACGAGCAGTACTTC.

This CDR3 is CASSPSGRGRDTEAFF. The CDR3 DNA is TGCGCCAGCAGCCCCTCGGGGAGGGGGCGGGACACTGAAGCTTTCTTT. This sequence joins TRBV4-1 and TRBJ1-1, with 7 bases matching TRBD1. Germline CDR1 and CDR2: MGHRA and YSYEKL. The J segment lost 3 bases and the V segment lost 4 bases, leaving 11 bases of the junction unmatched. This CDR3 spans 16 amino acids.

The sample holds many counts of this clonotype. The CDR3, as DNA: TGTGCCAGCACGGGGGCCTATAGCAATCAGCCCCAGCATTTT. Its translation: CASTGAYSNQPQHF. This chain links TRBV2 with TRBJ1-5, with a tentative D call TRBD1 (6 bases). CDR1 and CDR2 (germline): SNHLY, FYNNEI. This CDR3 has 14 amino acids. Trimming removed 7 bases at V and 0 bases at J, with 10 bases between. The whole variable domain, remainder taken from reference TRBV2 and TRBJ1-5, is EPEVTQTPSHQVTQMGQEVILRCVPISNHLYFYWYRQILGQKVEFLVSFYNNEISEKSEIFDDQFSVERPDGSNFTLKIRSTKLEDSAMYFCASTGAYSNQPQHFGDGTRLSIL.

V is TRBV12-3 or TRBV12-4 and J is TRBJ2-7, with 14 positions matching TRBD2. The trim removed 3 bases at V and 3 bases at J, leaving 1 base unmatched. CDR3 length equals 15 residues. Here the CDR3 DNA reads TGTGCCAGCAGTTTTGGGACTAGCGGGAGCTACGAGCAGTACGTC. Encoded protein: CASSFGTSGSYEQYV.

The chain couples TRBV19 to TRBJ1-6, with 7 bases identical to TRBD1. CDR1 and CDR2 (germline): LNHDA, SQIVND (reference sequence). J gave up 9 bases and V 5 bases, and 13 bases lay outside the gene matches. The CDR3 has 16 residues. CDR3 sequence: CASSRKTGVGGSPLHF. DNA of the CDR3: TGTGCCAGTAGTCGAAAAACAGGGGTAGGAGGTTCACCCCTCCACTTT.

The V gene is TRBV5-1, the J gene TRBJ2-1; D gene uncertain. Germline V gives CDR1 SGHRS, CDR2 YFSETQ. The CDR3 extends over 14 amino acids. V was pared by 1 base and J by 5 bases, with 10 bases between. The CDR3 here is CASSLPTNNNEQFF. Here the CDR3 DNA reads TGCGCCAGCAGCTTGCCTACAAATAACAATGAGCAGTTCTTC.

For the CDR3, the DNA is TGTGCCAGCAAACTCGCCGGGTGGAATAGCAATCAGCCCCAGCATTTT. Encoded protein: CASKLAGWNSNQPQHF. The chain carries TRBV7-2 and TRBJ1-5; D not certain. Per germline, CDR1 SGHTA and CDR2 FQGNSA. Trimming removed 7 bases at V and 0 bases at J, with 16 bases between. The CDR3 runs to 16 residues.

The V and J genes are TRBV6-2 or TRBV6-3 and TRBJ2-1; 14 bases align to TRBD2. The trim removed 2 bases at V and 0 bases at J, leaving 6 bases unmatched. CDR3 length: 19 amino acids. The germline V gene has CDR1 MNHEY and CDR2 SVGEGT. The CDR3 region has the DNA TGTGCCAGCAGTTACCCGACTAGCGGGAGGGAGAGCTCCTACAATGAGCAGTTCTTC. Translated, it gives CASSYPTSGRESSYNEQFF.

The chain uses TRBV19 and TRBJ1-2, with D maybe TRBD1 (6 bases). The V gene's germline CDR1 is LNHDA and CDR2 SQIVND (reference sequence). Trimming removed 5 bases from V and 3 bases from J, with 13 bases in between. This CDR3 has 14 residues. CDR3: CASSHDTGYYGYTF. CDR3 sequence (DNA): TGTGCCAGTAGTCACGATACAGGGTACTATGGCTACACCTTC.

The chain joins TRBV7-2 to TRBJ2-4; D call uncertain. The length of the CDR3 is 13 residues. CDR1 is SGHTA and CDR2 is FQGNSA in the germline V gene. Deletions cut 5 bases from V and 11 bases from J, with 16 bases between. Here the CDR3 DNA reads TGTGCCAGCAGCAGTATTCTGGACCCATTTCAGTACTTC. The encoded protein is CASSSILDPFQYF.

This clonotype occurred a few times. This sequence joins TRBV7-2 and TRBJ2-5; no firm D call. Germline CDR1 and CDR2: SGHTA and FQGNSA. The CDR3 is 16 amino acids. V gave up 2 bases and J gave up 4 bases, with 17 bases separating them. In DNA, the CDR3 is TGTGCCAGCAGCTTAACCCCCTCCCGGAGCCGAGAGACCCAGTACTTC. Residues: CASSLTPSRSRETQYF.

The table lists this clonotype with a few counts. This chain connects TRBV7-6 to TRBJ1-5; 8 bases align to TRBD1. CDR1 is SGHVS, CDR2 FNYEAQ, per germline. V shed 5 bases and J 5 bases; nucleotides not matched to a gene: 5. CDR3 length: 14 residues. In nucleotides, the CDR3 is TGTGCCAGCAGCCTCAGGGGGCCTGATCAGCCCCAGCATTTT. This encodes CASSLRGPDQPQHF.

CDR3: CASSFPGLARLNEQFF. The DNA of the CDR3 is TGTGCCAGCAGTTTCCCGGGACTAGCGCGTTTGAATGAGCAGTTCTTC. The chain employs TRBV28 and TRBJ2-1; 10 nucleotides line up with TRBD2. CDR1 is MDHEN and CDR2 is SYDVKM in the germline V gene. The CDR3 loop spans 16 amino acids. V lost 3 bases, J lost 7 bases, and 9 bases stayed unmatched. The whole variable domain, remainder taken from reference TRBV28 and TRBJ2-1, is DVKVTQSSRYLVKRTGEKVFLECVQDMDHENMFWYRQDPGLGLRLIYFSYDVKMKEKGDIPEGYSVSREKKERFSLILESASTNQTSMYLCASSFPGLARLNEQFFGPGTRLTVL.

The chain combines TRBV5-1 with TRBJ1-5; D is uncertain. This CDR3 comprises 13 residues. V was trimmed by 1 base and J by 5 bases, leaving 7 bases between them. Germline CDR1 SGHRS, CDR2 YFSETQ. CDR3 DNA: TGCGCCAGCAGCTTGTTGGGGTATCAGCCCCAGCATTTT. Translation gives CASSLLGYQPQHF. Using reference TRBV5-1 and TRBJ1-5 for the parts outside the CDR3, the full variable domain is KAGVTQTPRYLIKTRGQQVTLSCSPISGHRSVSWYQQTPGQGLQFLFEYFSETQRNKGNFPGRFSGRQFSNSRSEMNVSTLELGDSALYLCASSLLGYQPQHFGDGTRLSIL.

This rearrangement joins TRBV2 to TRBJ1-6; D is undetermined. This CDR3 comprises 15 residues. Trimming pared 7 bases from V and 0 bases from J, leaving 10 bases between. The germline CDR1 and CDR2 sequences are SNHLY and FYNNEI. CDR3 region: CASTQDGSYNSPLHF. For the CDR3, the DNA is TGTGCCAGCACTCAAGACGGCTCCTATAATTCACCCCTCCACTTT.

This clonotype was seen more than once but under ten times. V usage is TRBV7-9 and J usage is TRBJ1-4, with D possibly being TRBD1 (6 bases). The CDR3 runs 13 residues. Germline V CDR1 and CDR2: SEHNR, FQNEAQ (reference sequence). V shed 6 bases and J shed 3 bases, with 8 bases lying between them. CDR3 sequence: CASRDSANEKLFF. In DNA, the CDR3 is TGTGCCAGCAGGGACAGTGCTAATGAAAAACTGTTTTTT.

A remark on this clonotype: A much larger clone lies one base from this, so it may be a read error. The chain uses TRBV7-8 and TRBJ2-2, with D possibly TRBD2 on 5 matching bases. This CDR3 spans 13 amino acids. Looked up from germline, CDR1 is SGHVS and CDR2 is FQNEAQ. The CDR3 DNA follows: TGTGCCAGCAGCTTGGTAGAAGCCGGGGAGCCGTTTTTT. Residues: CASSLVEAGEPFF.

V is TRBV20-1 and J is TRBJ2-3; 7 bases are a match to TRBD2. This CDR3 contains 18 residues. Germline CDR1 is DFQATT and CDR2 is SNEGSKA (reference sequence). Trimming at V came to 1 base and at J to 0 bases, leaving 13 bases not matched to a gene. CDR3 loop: CSARAGRERALSTDTQYF. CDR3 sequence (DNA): TGCAGTGCTAGAGCGGGGAGGGAGCGGGCCCTTAGCACAGATACGCAGTATTTT.

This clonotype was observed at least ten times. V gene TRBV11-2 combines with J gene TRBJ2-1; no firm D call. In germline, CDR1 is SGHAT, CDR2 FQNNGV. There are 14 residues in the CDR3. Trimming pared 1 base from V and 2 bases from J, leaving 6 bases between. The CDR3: CASSLVTTYNEQFF. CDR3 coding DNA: TGTGCCAGCAGCTTAGTCACAACCTACAATGAGCAGTTCTTC.

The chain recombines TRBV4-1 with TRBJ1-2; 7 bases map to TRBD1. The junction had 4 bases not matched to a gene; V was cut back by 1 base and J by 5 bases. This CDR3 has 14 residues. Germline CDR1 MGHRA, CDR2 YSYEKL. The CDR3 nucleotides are TGCGCCAGCAGCCAAGGGGACAGAGATTATGGCTACACCTTC. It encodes CASSQGDRDYGYTF.

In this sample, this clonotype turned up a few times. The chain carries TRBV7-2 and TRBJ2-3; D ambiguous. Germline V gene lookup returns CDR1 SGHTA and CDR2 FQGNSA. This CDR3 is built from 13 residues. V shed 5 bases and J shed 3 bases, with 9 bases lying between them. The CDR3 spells CASSPSFTDTQYF. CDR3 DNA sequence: TGTGCCAGCAGCCCGAGCTTTACAGATACGCAGTATTTT.

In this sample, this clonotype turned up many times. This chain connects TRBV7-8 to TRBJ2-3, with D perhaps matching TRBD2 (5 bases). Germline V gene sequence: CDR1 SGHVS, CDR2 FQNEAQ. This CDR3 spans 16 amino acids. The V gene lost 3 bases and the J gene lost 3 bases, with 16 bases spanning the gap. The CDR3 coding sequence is TGTGCCAGCAGCTTGGCTAGCTTTCTGACAACAGATACGCAGTATTTT. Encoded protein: CASSLASFLTTDTQYF.

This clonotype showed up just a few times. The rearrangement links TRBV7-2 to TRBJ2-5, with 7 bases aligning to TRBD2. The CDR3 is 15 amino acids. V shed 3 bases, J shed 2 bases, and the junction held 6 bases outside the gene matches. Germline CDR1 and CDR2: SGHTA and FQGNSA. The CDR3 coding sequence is TGTGCCAGCAGCTTGTCTAGCGGATTACAAGAGACCCAGTACTTC. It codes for CASSLSSGLQETQYF.

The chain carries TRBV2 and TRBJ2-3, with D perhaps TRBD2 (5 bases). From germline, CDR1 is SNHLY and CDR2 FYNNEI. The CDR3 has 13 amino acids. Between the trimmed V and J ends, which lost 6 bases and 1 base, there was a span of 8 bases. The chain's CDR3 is CASRGGRTDTQYF. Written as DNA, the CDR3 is TGTGCCAGCAGGGGCGGGCGCACAGATACGCAGTATTTT.

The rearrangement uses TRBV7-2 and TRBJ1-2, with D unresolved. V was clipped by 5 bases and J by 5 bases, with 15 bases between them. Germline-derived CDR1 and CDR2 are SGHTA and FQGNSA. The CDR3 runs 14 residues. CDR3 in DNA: TGTGCCAGCAGCCCTCCTATAGTGGGGTATGGCTACACCTTC. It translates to CASSPPIVGYGYTF.

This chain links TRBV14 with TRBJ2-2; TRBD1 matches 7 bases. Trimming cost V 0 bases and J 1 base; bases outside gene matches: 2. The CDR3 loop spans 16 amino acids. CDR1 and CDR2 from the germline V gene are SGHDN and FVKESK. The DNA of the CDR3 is TGTGCCAGCAGCCAAGATCGACAGGGGAACACCGGGGAGCTGTTTTTT. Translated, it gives CASSQDRQGNTGELFF.

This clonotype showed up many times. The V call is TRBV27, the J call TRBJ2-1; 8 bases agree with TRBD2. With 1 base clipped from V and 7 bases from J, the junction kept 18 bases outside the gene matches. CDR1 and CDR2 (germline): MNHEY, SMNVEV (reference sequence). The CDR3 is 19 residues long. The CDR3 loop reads CASSLFFSREGLLRNEQFF. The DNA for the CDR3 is TGTGCCAGCAGTTTATTTTTTTCCCGGGAGGGCCTCCTTAGAAATGAGCAGTTCTTC.

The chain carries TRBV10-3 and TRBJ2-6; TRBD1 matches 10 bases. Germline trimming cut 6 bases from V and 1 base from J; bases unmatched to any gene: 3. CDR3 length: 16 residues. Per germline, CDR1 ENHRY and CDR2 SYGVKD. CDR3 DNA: TGTGCCATCAGCCCGGGACAGGGGTCTGGGGCCAACGTCCTGACTTTC. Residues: CAISPGQGSGANVLTF.